Listed below are T cell receptor beta chains from one sample, sequenced in a study of CD8 T cells in ankylosing spondylitis. TCRdb itself ran the 5' RACE reads through MiXCR, one entry per CDR3 protein. The table has about 510,000 distinct CDR3 sequences, about 5.4% seen once. Sequencing was carried out using blood, either unsorted or a sorted T cell fraction (not recorded which). These receptors originate from a male donor with ankylosing spondylitis. Each CDR3 is given with its conserved first and last residue. The D gene is left open where the match is weak. The size of a clone is reported for some rows only, either as once, few or many, or as a class for expanded clones.

length	D	size	V	J	CDR3	DNA
13	-	many	TRBV5-1	TRBJ1-4	CASSTDGNEKLFF	TGCGCCAGCAGCACGGACGGGAATGAAAAACTGTTTTTT
14	-	many	TRBV7-2	TRBJ2-7	CASSPLPMVREQYF	TGTGCCAGCAGCCCCCTCCCCATGGTCCGAGAGCAGTACTTC
16	TRBD1	-	TRBV6-2/TRBV6-3	TRBJ2-1	CASSRAGGPLGNEQFF	TGTGCCAGCAGCCGGGCAGGGGGTCCCCTAGGCAATGAGCAGTTCTTC
16	-	few	TRBV28	TRBJ1-6	CASSLRMSSYNSPLHF	TGTGCCAGCAGTTTACGAATGAGCTCCTATAATTCACCCCTCCACTTT
15	TRBD1	-	TRBV10-3	TRBJ2-1	CAIRGTDWTYNEQFF	TGTGCCATCAGAGGGACAGATTGGACCTACAATGAGCAGTTCTTC
19	-	-	TRBV27	TRBJ2-3	CASSLGTIRGQRGTDTQYF	TGTGCCAGCAGCTTAGGAACCATCCGGGGACAGCGGGGCACAGATACGCAGTATTTT
17	TRBD1	many	TRBV9	TRBJ2-2	CASSPRQGRFVTGELFF	TGTGCCAGCAGCCCTCGACAGGGTCGGTTTGTGACCGGGGAGCTGTTTTTT
15	-	-	TRBV27	TRBJ2-7	CASSLGPGSWVEQYF	TGTGCCAGCAGTTTGGGTCCGGGGAGTTGGGTCGAGCAGTACTTC
12	-	many	TRBV20-1	TRBJ1-2	CSARDRLNGYTF	TGCAGTGCTAGGGACAGACTTAATGGCTACACCTTC
15	-	-	TRBV6-5	TRBJ1-1	CASSYNSQMGTEAFF	TGTGCCAGCAGTTACAACAGTCAAATGGGTACTGAAGCTTTCTTT
14	-	many	TRBV9	TRBJ1-2	CASSPPGQLYGYTF	TGTGCCAGCAGCCCCCCCGGACAGCTTTATGGCTACACCTTC
15	-	many	TRBV7-2	TRBJ2-1	CASSLLGPNYNEQFF	TGTGCCAGCAGCTTATTAGGGCCCAACTACAATGAGCAGTTCTTC
19	TRBD1	many	TRBV7-8	TRBJ2-7	CASSLYPDPGDREEREQYF	TGTGCCAGCAGCCTATACCCCGATCCGGGGGACAGGGAAGAGCGGGAGCAGTACTTC
14	-	-	TRBV20-1	TRBJ2-5	CSAKLQVMGETQYF	TGCAGTGCTAAACTACAGGTGATGGGAGAGACCCAGTACTTC
17	-	many	TRBV28	TRBJ1-5	CASSPRASPYSNQPQHF	TGTGCCAGCAGTCCACGGGCAAGCCCTTATAGCAATCAGCCCCAGCATTTT